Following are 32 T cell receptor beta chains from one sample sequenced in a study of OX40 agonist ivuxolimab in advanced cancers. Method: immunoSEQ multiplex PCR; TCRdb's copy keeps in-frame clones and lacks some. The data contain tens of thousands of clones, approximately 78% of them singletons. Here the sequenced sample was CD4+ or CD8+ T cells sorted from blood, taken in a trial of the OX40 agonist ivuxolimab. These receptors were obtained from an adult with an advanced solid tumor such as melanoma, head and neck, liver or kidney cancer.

The CDR3 DNA is TGTGCCAGCAGCTTAGTCCCAGCGGGAGGCTCCTACGAGCAGTACTTC. This translates into CASSLVPAGGSYEQYF. The V and J genes are TRBV7-2 and TRBJ2-7, with 9 bases fitting TRBD2. CDR3 length: 16 residues. CDR1 and CDR2 from the germline V gene are SGHTA and FQGNSA. V lost 1 base and J lost 0; bases outside the gene matches: 4.

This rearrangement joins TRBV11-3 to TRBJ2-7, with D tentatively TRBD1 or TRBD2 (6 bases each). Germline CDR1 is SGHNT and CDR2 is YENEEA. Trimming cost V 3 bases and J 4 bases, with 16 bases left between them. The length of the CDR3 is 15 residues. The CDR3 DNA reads TGTGCCAGCAGCTTCAGACCGGGGGCAATTTACGAGCAGTACTTC. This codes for CASSFRPGAIYEQYF.

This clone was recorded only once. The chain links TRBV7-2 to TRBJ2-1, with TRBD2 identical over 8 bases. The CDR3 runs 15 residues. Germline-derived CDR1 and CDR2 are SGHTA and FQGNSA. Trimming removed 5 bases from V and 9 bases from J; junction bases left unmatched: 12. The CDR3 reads CASSSSGVMLSEQFF. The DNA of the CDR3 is TGTGCCAGCAGCAGTAGCGGGGTCATGTTAAGTGAGCAGTTCTTC.

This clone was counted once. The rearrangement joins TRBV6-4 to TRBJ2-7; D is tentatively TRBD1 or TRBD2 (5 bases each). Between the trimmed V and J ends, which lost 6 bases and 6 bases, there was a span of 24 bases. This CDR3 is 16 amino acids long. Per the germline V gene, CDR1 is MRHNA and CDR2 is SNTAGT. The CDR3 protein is CASRGSGTPTVGEQYV. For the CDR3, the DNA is TGTGCCAGCAGGGGATCCGGGACCCCGACCGTCGGCGAGCAGTACGTC.

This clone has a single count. CDR3 region: CASSLMATGRDEQFF. CDR3 nucleotides: TGCGCCAGCAGCTTGATGGCCACCGGTCGGGATGAGCAGTTCTTC. The chain links TRBV5-1 to TRBJ2-1, with no clear D. This CDR3 has 15 amino acids. Germline V gene data show CDR1 as SGHRS and CDR2 as YFSETQ. V lost 1 base and J lost 8, with 16 bases in between.

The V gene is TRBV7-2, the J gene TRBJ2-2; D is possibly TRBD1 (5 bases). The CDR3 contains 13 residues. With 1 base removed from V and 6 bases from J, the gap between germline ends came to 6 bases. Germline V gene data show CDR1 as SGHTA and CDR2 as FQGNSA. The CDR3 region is CASSLVRAGELFF. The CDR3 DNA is TGTGCCAGCAGCTTAGTCAGGGCCGGGGAGCTGTTTTTT.

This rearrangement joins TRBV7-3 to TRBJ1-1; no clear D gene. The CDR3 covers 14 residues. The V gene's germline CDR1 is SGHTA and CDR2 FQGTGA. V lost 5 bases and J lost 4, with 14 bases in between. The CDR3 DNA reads TGTGCCAGCAGCCCCGCGGGTTCGAGCACTGAAGCTTTCTTT. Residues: CASSPAGSSTEAFF.

This chain's CDR3 is CATSREIMGVGETQYF. As DNA, the CDR3 is TGTGCCACCAGCAGAGAGATAATGGGGGTTGGAGAGACCCAGTACTTC. The rearrangement uses TRBV15 and TRBJ2-5; tentatively, D is TRBD1 or TRBD2 (5 bases each). Germline V gene sequence: CDR1 LNHNV, CDR2 YYDKDF (reference sequence). V was trimmed by 0 bases and J by 4 bases, leaving 15 bases between them. The CDR3 sequence is 16 residues long.

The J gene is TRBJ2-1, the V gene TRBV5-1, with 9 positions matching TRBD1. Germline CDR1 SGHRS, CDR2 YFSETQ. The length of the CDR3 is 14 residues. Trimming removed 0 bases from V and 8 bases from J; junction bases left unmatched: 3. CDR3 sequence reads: CASSLEQGAYEQFF. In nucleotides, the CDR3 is TGCGCCAGCAGCTTGGAACAGGGGGCCTATGAGCAGTTCTTC.

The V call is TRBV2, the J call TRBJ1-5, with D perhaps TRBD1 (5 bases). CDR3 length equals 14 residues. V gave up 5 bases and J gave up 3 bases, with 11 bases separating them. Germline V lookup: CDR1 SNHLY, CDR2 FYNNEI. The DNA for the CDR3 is TGTGCCAGCAGTCTTACAGGTTACAATCAGCCCCAGCATTTT. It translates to CASSLTGYNQPQHF.

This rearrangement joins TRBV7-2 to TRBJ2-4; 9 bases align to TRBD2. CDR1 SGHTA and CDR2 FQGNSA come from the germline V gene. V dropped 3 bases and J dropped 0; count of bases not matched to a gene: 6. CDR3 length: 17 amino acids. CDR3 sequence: CASSFTTSGSAKNIQYF. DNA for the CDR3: TGTGCCAGCAGCTTTACGACTAGCGGCTCAGCCAAAAACATTCAGTACTTC.

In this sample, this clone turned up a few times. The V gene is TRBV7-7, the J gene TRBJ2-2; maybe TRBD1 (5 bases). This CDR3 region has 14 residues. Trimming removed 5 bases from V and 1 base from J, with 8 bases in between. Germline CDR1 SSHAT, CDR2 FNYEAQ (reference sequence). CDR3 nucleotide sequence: TGTGCCAGCAGCGAGACAGTGAACACCGGGGAGCTGTTTTTT. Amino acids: CASSETVNTGELFF.

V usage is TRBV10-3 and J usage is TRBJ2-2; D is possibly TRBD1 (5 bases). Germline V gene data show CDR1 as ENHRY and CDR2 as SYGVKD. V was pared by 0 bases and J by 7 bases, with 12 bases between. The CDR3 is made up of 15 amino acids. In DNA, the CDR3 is TGTGCCATCAGTGAGTCGAAGTGGGGCAGCGGGGAGCTGTTTTTT. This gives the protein CAISESKWGSGELFF.

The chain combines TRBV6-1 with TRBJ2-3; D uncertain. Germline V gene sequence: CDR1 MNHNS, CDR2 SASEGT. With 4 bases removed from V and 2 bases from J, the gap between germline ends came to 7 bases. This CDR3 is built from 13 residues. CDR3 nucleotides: TGTGCCAGCAGTGCGCATTTCACAGATACGCAGTATTTT. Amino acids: CASSAHFTDTQYF.

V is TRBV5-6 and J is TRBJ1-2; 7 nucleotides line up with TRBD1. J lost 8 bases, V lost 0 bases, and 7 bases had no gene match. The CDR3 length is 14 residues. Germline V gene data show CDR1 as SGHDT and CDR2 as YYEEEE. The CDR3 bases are TGTGCCAGCAGCTTGGGACAGGGTGTGTTAGGCTACACCTTC. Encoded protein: CASSLGQGVLGYTF.

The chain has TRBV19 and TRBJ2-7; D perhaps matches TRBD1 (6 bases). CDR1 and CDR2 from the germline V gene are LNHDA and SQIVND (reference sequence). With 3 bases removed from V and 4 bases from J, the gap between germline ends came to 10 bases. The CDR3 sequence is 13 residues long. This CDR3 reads CASSITGMYEQYF. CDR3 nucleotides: TGTGCCAGTAGTATTACAGGGATGTACGAGCAGTACTTC.

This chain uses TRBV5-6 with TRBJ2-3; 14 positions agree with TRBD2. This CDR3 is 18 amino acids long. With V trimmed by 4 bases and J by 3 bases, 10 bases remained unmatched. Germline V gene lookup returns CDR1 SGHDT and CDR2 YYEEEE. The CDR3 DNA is TGTGCCAGCAGCACCTCCGGGACTAGCGGGAGCAGGACAGATACGCAGTATTTT. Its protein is CASSTSGTSGSRTDTQYF.

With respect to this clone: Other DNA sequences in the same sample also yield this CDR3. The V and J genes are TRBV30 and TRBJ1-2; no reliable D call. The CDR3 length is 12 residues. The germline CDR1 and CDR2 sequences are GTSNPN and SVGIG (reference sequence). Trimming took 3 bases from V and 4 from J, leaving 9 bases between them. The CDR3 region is CAWSAGLYGYTF. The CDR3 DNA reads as TGTGCCTGGAGCGCCGGGCTCTATGGCTACACCTTC.

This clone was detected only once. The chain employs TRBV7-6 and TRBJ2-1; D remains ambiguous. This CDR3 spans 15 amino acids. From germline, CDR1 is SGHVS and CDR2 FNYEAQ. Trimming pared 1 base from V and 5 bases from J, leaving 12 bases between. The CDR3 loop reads CASSLVYSKDNEQFF. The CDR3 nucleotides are TGTGCCAGCAGCTTAGTCTACTCCAAGGACAATGAGCAGTTCTTC. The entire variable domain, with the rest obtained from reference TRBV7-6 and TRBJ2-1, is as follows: GAGVSQSPRYKVTKRGQDVALRCDPISGHVSLYWYRQALGQGPEFLTYFNYEAQQDKSGLPNDRFSAERPEGSISTLTIQRTEQRDSAMYRCASSLVYSKDNEQFFGPGTRLTVL.

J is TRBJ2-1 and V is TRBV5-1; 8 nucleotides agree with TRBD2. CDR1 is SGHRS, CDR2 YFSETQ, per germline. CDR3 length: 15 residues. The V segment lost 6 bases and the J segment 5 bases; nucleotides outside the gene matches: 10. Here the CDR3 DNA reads TGCGCCAGCAACCAGCTAGCGGGTACCCACAATGAGCAGTTCTTC. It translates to CASNQLAGTHNEQFF.

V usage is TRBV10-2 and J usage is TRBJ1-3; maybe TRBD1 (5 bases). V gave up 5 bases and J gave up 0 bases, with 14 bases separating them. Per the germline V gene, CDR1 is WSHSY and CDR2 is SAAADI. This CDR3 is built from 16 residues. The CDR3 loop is CASSLWGRDSGNTIYF. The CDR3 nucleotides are TGCGCCAGCAGTCTCTGGGGCAGGGACTCTGGAAACACCATATATTTT.

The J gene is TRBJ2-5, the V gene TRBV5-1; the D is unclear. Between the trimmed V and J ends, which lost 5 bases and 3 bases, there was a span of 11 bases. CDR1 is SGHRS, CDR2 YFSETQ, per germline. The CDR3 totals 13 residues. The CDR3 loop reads CASSLQSEETQYF. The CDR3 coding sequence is TGCGCCAGCAGTTTACAGTCCGAAGAGACCCAGTACTTC.

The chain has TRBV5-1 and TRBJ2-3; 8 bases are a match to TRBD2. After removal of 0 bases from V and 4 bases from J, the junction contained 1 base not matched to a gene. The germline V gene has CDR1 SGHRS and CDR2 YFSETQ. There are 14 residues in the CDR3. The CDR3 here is CASSLGTSPDTQYF. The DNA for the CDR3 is TGCGCCAGCAGCTTGGGGACTAGCCCAGATACGCAGTATTTT.

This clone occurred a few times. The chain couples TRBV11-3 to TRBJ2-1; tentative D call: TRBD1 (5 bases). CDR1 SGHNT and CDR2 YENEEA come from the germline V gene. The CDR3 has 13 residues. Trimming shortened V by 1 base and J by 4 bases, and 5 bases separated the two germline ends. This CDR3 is CASSLGQYNEQFF. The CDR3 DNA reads TGTGCCAGCAGCTTAGGACAGTACAATGAGCAGTTCTTC.

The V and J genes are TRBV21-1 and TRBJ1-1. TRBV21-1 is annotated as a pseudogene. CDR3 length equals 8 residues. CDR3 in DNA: TGTGCCAGCAAACAAGCTTTCTTT. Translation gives CASKQAFF.

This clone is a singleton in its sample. The CDR3 is CASSPYSGHNEQFF. The CDR3, as DNA: TGTGCCAGCAGCCCATACAGTGGCCACAATGAGCAGTTCTTC. V usage is TRBV7-8 and J usage is TRBJ2-1, with D hard to call. There are 14 residues in the CDR3. The germline V gene encodes CDR1 SGHVS and CDR2 FQNEAQ. V was clipped by 5 bases and J by 5 bases, with 13 bases between them.

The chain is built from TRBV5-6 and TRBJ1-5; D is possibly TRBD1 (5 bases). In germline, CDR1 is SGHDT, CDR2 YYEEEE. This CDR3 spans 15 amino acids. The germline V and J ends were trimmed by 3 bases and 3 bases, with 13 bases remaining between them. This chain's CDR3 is CASSYNRGINQPQHF. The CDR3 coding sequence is TGTGCCAGCAGCTACAATAGGGGAATCAATCAGCCCCAGCATTTT.

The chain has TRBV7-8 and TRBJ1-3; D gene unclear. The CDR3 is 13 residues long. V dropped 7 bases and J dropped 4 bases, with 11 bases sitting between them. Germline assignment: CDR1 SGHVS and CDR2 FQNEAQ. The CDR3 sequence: CASTLSPGNTIYF. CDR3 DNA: TGTGCCAGCACCCTAAGCCCCGGAAACACCATATATTTT. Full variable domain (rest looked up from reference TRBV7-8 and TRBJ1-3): GAGVSQSPRYKVAKRGQDVALRCDPISGHVSLFWYQQALGQGPEFLTYFQNEAQLDKSGLPSDRFFAERPEGSVSTLKIQRTQQEDSAVYLCASTLSPGNTIYFGEGSWLTVV.

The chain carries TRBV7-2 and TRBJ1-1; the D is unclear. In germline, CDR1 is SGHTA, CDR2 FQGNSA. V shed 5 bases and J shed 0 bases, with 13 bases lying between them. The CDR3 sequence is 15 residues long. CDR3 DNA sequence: TGTGCCAGCAGCCGTAATGCCGTGATGAACACTGAAGCTTTCTTT. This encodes CASSRNAVMNTEAFF.

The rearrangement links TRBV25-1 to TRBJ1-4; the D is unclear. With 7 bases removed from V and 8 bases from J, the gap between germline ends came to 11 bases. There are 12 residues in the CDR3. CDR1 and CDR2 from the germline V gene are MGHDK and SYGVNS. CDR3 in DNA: TGTGCCAGCATCAGTAACTCAGAAAAACTGTTTTTT. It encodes CASISNSEKLFF.

In DNA, the CDR3 is TGTGCCAGCAGCCCGGGACTAGCGTCCTACGAGCAGTACTTC. Translating it yields CASSPGLASYEQYF. V usage is TRBV7-2 and J usage is TRBJ2-7; the match to TRBD2 covers 10 bases. V shed 5 bases, J shed 1 base, and the junction held 2 bases outside the gene matches. CDR1 is SGHTA, CDR2 FQGNSA, per germline. The CDR3 totals 14 residues. The entire variable domain, with the rest obtained from reference TRBV7-2 and TRBJ2-7, is as follows: GAGVSQSPSNKVTEKGKDVELRCDPISGHTALYWYRQSLGQGLEFLIYFQGNSAPDKSGLPSDRFSAERTGGSVSTLTIQRTQQEDSAVYLCASSPGLASYEQYFGPGTRLTVT.

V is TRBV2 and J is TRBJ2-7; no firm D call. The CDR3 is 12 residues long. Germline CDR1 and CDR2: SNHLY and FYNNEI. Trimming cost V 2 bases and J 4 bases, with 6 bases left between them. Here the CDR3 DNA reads TGTGCCAGCAGTGAATCTAGGTACGAGCAGTACTTC. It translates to CASSESRYEQYF.